This T cell receptor (beta chain) was observed in a study of identical twins (dated by TCRdb to the mid-2010s). With regard to the full study: To test whether fetal clonotypes persist, this study deep-sequenced TCR alpha and beta repertoires from monozygotic twins, from unrelated adults of various ages, and from cord blood. Replicate twin experiments were performed at different times using different library preparation protocols to rule out contamination. Overall results and qualifications from the work: Because the same donors could not be followed over many years, the conclusions depended on cross-sectional statistical analysis. Zero-insertion analyses could be partly confounded by invariant T cells such as MAIT and iNKT, though diverse VJ usage argued against such confounding for most clonotypes. The excess sharing between twins in beta out-of-frame sequences was weaker because fewer shared sequences reduced the signal-to-noise ratio. Compared with coincidental sharing between unrelated individuals, out-of-frame TCR alpha sequences shared between twins had an excess of sequences with low generation probability. Recombination models systematically underestimated out-of-frame TCR alpha sharing in monozygotic twins but agreed with sharing between unrelated individuals. Fewer insertions were carried by abundant cord blood beta clonotypes; a weaker similar trend was observed in young adult naive repertoires, while no such trend was observed in memory repertoires.

Only healthy Caucasian donors were included. Three pairs of female monozygotic twins, all aged roughly 18 to 29 years, made up the twin cohort. RNA for TCR libraries was isolated from peripheral blood mononuclear cells. Receptor amplification or capture employed 5' RACE. The sequencer was an Illumina HiSeq 2000. A universal primer binding site was added through template switching, and the final cDNA carried a unique molecular identifier so that TCR cDNA molecules could be counted accurately. Specific primers in the conserved constant-segment region were used to synthesize first-strand cDNA for TCR alpha and beta chains. Each cDNA library was double barcoded, with a SMART-Mk sample barcode plus Illumina barcodes, to control for contamination. Two successive PCR steps introduced TruSeq adapter sequences along with Illumina sample barcodes. TCR alpha and beta cDNA libraries were sequenced on the Illumina HiSeq platform with custom primers. The study's processing was this. Unique molecular identifiers were extracted from raw reads with MiGEC, and CDR3 positions were determined with MiXCR. For each individual, recombination models were inferred using an EM algorithm with the repgenHMM and IGoR tools. The tcR package in R was used for shared clonotype analysis, with sharing normalized by the product of cloneset sizes. Out-of-frame nonproductive sequences were analyzed to study raw recombination free of thymic and clonal selection effects. The raw public data were reprocessed by TCRdb itself: fastp quality trimming at Q25, MiXCR clonotype calling, in-frame beta chains only. Rows with one shared CDR3 protein collapse into an entry with the most common genes and DNA. These V and J calls are TCRdb output, not the study's own analysis. The sample table records hundreds of thousands of distinct CDR3 sequences; 8.5% to 9.5% of these occur just once. The top ten clonotypes cover roughly 0.9% of the sample.

The cysteine opens and the phenylalanine closes a CDR3 of 14 amino acids. The only DNA kept is the CDR3, 42 bases in frame from the first base. CDR1 and CDR2 are drawn from the germline V gene: SGDLS, YYNGEE. Trimming costs V 1 base and J 6 bases, and their ends lie 14 bases apart. Worth noting for this clonotype: This receptor's antigen is unknown. No base qualities exist here, and no much larger clone lies one base off it.

This same sample was also part of a study on yellow fever vaccine responses in identical twins. That second publication adds: The T cell response to vaccination in identical twins was reported by the authors to appear partly convergent and partly personalized. In identical twins, the study followed T cell clones that responded to the vaccine with precision.

The receptor was isolated from a woman in her late teens or twenties in good health. The receptor chain draws on TRBV9 and TRBJ2-7, with no D gene named confidently. Sequencing was performed on PBMCs. In nucleotide form, the sequence is TGTGCCAGCAGCGTAAACGTATGGTCCGGCGAGCAGTACTTC. Its amino acids are CASSVNVWSGEQYF.